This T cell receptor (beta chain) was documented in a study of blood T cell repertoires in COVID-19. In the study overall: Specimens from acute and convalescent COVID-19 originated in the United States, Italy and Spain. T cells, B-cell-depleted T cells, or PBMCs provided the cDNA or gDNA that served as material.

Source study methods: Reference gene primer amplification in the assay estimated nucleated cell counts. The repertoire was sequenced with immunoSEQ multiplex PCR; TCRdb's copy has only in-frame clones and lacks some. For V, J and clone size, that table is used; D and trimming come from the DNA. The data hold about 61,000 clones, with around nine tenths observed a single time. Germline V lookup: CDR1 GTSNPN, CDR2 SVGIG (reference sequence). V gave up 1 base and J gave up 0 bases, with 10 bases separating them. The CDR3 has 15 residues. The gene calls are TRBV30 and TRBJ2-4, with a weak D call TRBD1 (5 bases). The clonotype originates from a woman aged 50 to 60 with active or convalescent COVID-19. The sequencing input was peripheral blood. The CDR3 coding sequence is TGTGCCTGGAGTGGTGGCAGGGTAGCCAAAAACATTCAGTACTTC. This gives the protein CAWSGGRVAKNIQYF.